The 21 T cell receptor beta chains below come from one sample, sequenced in a study of post-analysis software for immune sequencing data. Findings of the study overall: Controls showed lower frequencies than patients for several TRBV segments, and TRBV5-6, TRBV5-1 and TRBV20-1 were among these.

The TCR beta cDNA libraries contained unique molecular identifiers. Via MiXCR, TCRdb re-called the PCR reads, giving one row per CDR3 protein. This table has hundreds of thousands of distinct CDR3 sequences, roughly 30% appearing once. These receptors' targets are unknown. The source material was blood. These receptors were taken from a girl aged 10 to 17 with multiple sclerosis.

The chain recombines TRBV7-2 with TRBJ2-7; D is possibly TRBD1 (5 bases). This CDR3 has 15 residues. V lost 1 base and J lost 2, with 12 bases in between. CDR1 and CDR2 from the germline V gene are SGHTA and FQGNSA. As DNA, the CDR3 is TGTACCAGCAGCTTAGTCGGCGTGGGGCCCTACGAGCAGTACTTC. Translation gives CTSSLVGVGPYEQYF.

This clonotype has just a few counts. The gene calls are TRBV20-1 and TRBJ2-3; TRBD1 or TRBD2 may be the D gene (6 bases each). V lost 1 base and J lost 4, with 21 bases in between. Germline-derived CDR1 and CDR2 are DFQATT and SNEGSKA (reference sequence). This CDR3 spans 17 amino acids. The DNA for the CDR3 is TGCAGTGCTAGAGTTACCGGACCTTTGGGGGGCGCAGATACGCAGTATTTT. Its translation is CSARVTGPLGGADTQYF.

This clonotype was observed a handful of times. CDR3 sequence (DNA): TGTGCCAGCAGTTACGAGACTAGCCCAGAGACCCAGTACTTC. Its translation: CASSYETSPETQYF. The V gene is TRBV6-5, the J gene TRBJ2-5; TRBD2 agrees at 7 bases. Germline loops: CDR1 MNHEY, CDR2 SVGAGI. The CDR3 contains 14 residues. V gave up 2 bases and J gave up 4 bases; unmatched junction bases: 4.

The chain recombines TRBV6-5 with TRBJ1-5; 8 positions match TRBD1. The V gene end was trimmed by 8 bases and the J gene end by 3 bases; junction bases not matched to a gene: 12. CDR1 and CDR2 (germline): MNHEY, SVGAGI. The CDR3 is made up of 16 amino acids. CDR3 in amino acids: CASGLRTGTNNQPQHF. CDR3 sequence (DNA): TGTGCCAGCGGACTCAGGACAGGGACGAACAATCAGCCCCAGCATTTT.

The chain links TRBV7-2 to TRBJ2-2; D is perhaps TRBD2 (5 bases). V lost 5 bases and J 3 bases, leaving 10 bases between the germline ends. The germline V gene has CDR1 SGHTA and CDR2 FQGNSA. The CDR3 runs to 14 residues. In nucleotides, the CDR3 is TGTGCCAGCAGCCCGGACTCTGACACCGGGGAGCTGTTTTTT. As protein: CASSPDSDTGELFF.

This sequence joins TRBV7-2 and TRBJ1-2; 8 bases fit TRBD1. Trimming took 7 bases from V and 2 from J; bases not matched to a gene: 6. The CDR3 covers 14 residues. Looked up from germline, CDR1 is SGHTA and CDR2 is FQGNSA. The CDR3 bases are TGTGCCAGCACCGTGGACAGGGCCAACTATGGCTACACCTTC. Residues: CASTVDRANYGYTF.

The chain recombines TRBV27 with TRBJ1-5; D is ambiguous. Looked up from germline, CDR1 is MNHEY and CDR2 is SMNVEV (reference sequence). There are 12 residues in the CDR3. Trimming removed 6 bases at V and 9 bases at J, with 12 bases between. CDR3 sequence reads: CASSSARGPQHF. CDR3 nucleotide sequence: TGTGCCAGCAGCTCGGCCCGAGGGCCCCAGCATTTT.

The J gene is TRBJ1-2, the V gene TRBV20-1; tentative D call: TRBD1 (5 bases). The germline V and J ends were trimmed by 2 bases and 8 bases, with 12 bases remaining between them. This CDR3 spans 12 amino acids. CDR1 and CDR2 (germline): DFQATT, SNEGSKA (reference sequence). The CDR3 spells CSARRDPGGYTF. CDR3 DNA sequence: TGCAGTGCTAGACGGGACCCTGGGGGCTACACCTTC.

The chain joins TRBV2 to TRBJ2-3; perhaps TRBD2 as D (7 bases). CDR3 length: 15 amino acids. Germline assignment: CDR1 SNHLY and CDR2 FYNNEI. V was shortened by 6 bases and J by 2 bases, with 15 bases between the two germline ends. DNA for the CDR3: TGTGCCAGCAGGTTCGGGGGGCGCCTCACAGATACGCAGTATTTT. Its translation: CASRFGGRLTDTQYF.

This chain links TRBV7-9 with TRBJ1-2; TRBD1 aligns across 9 bases. The V gene's germline CDR1 is SEHNR and CDR2 FQNEAQ (reference sequence). The CDR3 has 15 residues. V trimming: 4 bases; J trimming: 4 bases; junction bases outside the gene matches: 7. CDR3 amino acids: CASSSRQGEPYGYTF. The CDR3 DNA sequence: TGTGCCAGCAGCTCAAGACAGGGGGAACCCTATGGCTACACCTTC.

V is TRBV20-1 and J is TRBJ2-1, with D maybe TRBD2 (6 bases). CDR3 length: 15 amino acids. Germline V gene data show CDR1 as DFQATT and CDR2 as SNEGSKA (reference sequence). The V end was cut by 0 bases, the J end by 4 bases, with 13 bases between. This CDR3 is CSARDSGTLYNEQFF. For the CDR3, the DNA is TGCAGTGCTAGAGATAGCGGTACGCTTTACAATGAGCAGTTCTTC.

The V gene is TRBV4-1, the J gene TRBJ2-1; no clear D. Trimming took off 3 bases at V and 8 bases at J, with 11 bases between the two ends. The CDR3 loop spans 13 amino acids. Per germline, CDR1 MGHRA and CDR2 YSYEKL. The CDR3 bases are TGCGCCAGCAGCCAGGCCCGATGGGATGAGCAGTTCTTC. Its translation is CASSQARWDEQFF.

The chain combines TRBV28 with TRBJ2-3; D possibly matches TRBD1 or TRBD2 (5 bases each). The ends were cut back, 10 bases at V and 4 bases at J, with 18 bases in the middle. Per germline, CDR1 MDHEN and CDR2 SYDVKM. This CDR3 has 14 residues. CDR3 residues: CATLSRELADTQYF. CDR3 nucleotides: TGTGCCACCCTCAGCAGGGAGCTAGCAGATACGCAGTATTTT.

J is TRBJ1-2 and V is TRBV5-1; D possibly corresponds to TRBD1 (5 bases). V lost 0 bases and J 6 bases, leaving 12 bases between the germline ends. The CDR3 is 14 amino acids. Germline V lookup: CDR1 SGHRS, CDR2 YFSETQ. The CDR3 spells CASSLVSRDHGYTF. The CDR3 DNA reads as TGCGCCAGCAGCTTGGTGTCCAGGGATCATGGCTACACCTTC.

This clonotype was recorded many times. The chain uses TRBV7-2 and TRBJ1-5; D is unresolved. In germline, CDR1 is SGHTA, CDR2 FQGNSA. Trimming pared 5 bases from V and 3 bases from J, leaving 11 bases between. The length of the CDR3 is 14 residues. As DNA, the CDR3 is TGTGCCAGCAGCGCTGGAGGGTCCAATCAGCCCCAGCATTTT. Translated: CASSAGGSNQPQHF.

The genes are TRBV6-1 and TRBJ2-2; 9 bases agree with TRBD1. The germline CDR1 and CDR2 sequences are MNHNS and SASEGT. J gave up 4 bases and V 7 bases, and 13 bases lay outside the gene matches. CDR3 size: 17 residues. In nucleotides, the CDR3 is TGTGCCAGCATTGGGACAGGGACCCTTCGAGGCACCGGGGAGCTGTTTTTT. Protein sequence: CASIGTGTLRGTGELFF.

CDR3 bases: TGTGCCAGCAGCCAAGAAGGGCGGGGGGGCTTAGATGAGCAGTTCTTC. Translating it yields CASSQEGRGGLDEQFF. The J gene is TRBJ2-1, the V gene TRBV14, with 9 bases matching TRBD2. CDR1 SGHDN and CDR2 FVKESK come from the germline V gene. There are 16 residues in the CDR3. V dropped 0 bases and J dropped 8; count of bases not matched to a gene: 8.

This chain links TRBV2 with TRBJ2-7, with TRBD1 matching over 7 bases. The ends lost 10 bases at V and 1 base at J; junction bases unmatched: 13. The CDR3 totals 15 residues. Per germline, CDR1 SNHLY and CDR2 FYNNEI. The CDR3 bases are TGTGCCATTCCCAGGGGTCCCAGGGGGTCCTACGAGCAGTACTTC. Its protein is CAIPRGPRGSYEQYF.

This clonotype was found once. The chain is built from TRBV5-5 and TRBJ2-3, with 11 bases aligning to TRBD2. Germline V gene lookup returns CDR1 SGHKS and CDR2 YYEKEE (reference sequence). V was clipped by 6 bases and J by 6 bases; unmatched bases: 12. The CDR3 consists of 16 residues. CDR3 DNA sequence: TGTGCCAGCAATAGGAGGGCTAGCGGGAGGATTGATACGCAGTATTTT. This sequence encodes CASNRRASGRIDTQYF.

Only a few counts were recorded for this clonotype. The chain links TRBV20-1 to TRBJ2-1, with TRBD2 matching 7 bases. J was trimmed by 6 bases and V by 3 bases; bases with no gene match: 11. Germline assignment: CDR1 DFQATT and CDR2 SNEGSKA (reference sequence). The CDR3 runs 15 residues. The CDR3 DNA sequence: TGCAGTGCTAGTCCTGCCGAGGTAGCGGGCAATGAGCAGTTCTTC. Translating gives CSASPAEVAGNEQFF.

The chain carries TRBV5-1 and TRBJ2-1; 9 bases line up with TRBD1. J gave up 5 bases and V 4 bases, and 10 bases lay outside the gene matches. This CDR3 region has 16 residues. Germline CDR1 SGHRS, CDR2 YFSETQ. CDR3 nucleotides: TGCGCCAGCAGCCCAAAGGACAGGGGAGGGAACAATGAGCAGTTCTTC. Amino acids: CASSPKDRGGNNEQFF. Full variable domain (missing parts from reference TRBV5-1 and TRBJ2-1): KAGVTQTPRYLIKTRGQQVTLSCSPISGHRSVSWYQQTPGQGLQFLFEYFSETQRNKGNFPGRFSGRQFSNSRSEMNVSTLELGDSALYLCASSPKDRGGNNEQFFGPGTRLTVL.